The 13 T cell receptor beta chains in this list originate from one sample, sequenced in a study of blood T cell repertoires in COVID-19. Produced via immunoSEQ multiplex PCR; TCRdb's table is partial and in-frame only. The sample includes about 250,000 clones, roughly 81% seen only once; the top ten take less than 4.5%. Sequenced material: peripheral blood. The source of these receptors is a man between 45 and 60 years old with acute or convalescent COVID-19.

This chain uses TRBV6-2 or TRBV6-3 with TRBJ2-7; 13 nucleotides agree with TRBD2. The germline gives CDR1 MNHEY, CDR2 SVGEGT. The CDR3 runs 17 residues. Unmatched junction bases numbered 12, after V lost 4 bases and J lost 6 bases. The CDR3 DNA follows: TGTGCCAGCAGTTCACCCCCGACTAGCGGGAGGCCCCTCGAGCAGTACTTC. Its translation is CASSSPPTSGRPLEQYF.

The chain combines TRBV14 with TRBJ1-6; TRBD1 might be the D (5 bases). Germline lookup yields CDR1 SGHDN and CDR2 FVKESK. The CDR3 runs 12 residues. V was trimmed by 7 bases and J by 9 bases, leaving 10 bases between them. As DNA, the CDR3 is TGTGCCAGCAAAGGGGTCGGTTCACCCCTCCACTTT. Its protein product is CASKGVGSPLHF.

About this clone itself: At the DNA level, this CDR3 is encoded by other sequences in the same sample as well. CDR3: CASSRDRGNTEAFF. CDR3 in DNA: TGTGCCAGCAGTAGGGACAGGGGAAACACTGAAGCTTTCTTT. The V and J genes are TRBV6-5 and TRBJ1-1; 10 bases are shared with TRBD1. Germline V gene sequence: CDR1 MNHEY, CDR2 SVGAGI. V lost 5 bases to trimming and J lost 2 bases; unmatched junction nucleotides: 2. The length of the CDR3 is 14 residues.

The rearrangement links TRBV27 to TRBJ1-1; D gene uncertain. The CDR3 spans 13 residues. Germline V gene lookup returns CDR1 MNHEY and CDR2 SMNVEV (reference sequence). The germline V and J ends were trimmed by 6 bases and 3 bases, with 11 bases remaining between them. CDR3 protein: CASRQNKDTEAFF. Written as DNA, the CDR3 is TGTGCCAGCAGGCAAAACAAAGACACTGAAGCTTTCTTT.

V and J are TRBV19 and TRBJ2-7, with 7 bases that match TRBD2. Germline CDR1 LNHDA, CDR2 SQIVND (reference sequence). With V trimmed by 5 bases and J by 0 bases, 7 bases remained unmatched. The CDR3 loop spans 15 amino acids. The CDR3 protein is CASSSFGGFSYEQYF. CDR3 DNA sequence: TGTGCCAGTAGTTCTTTCGGGGGGTTCTCCTACGAGCAGTACTTC.

The chain uses TRBV19 and TRBJ1-3, with D uncertain. Germline-derived CDR1 and CDR2 are LNHDA and SQIVND (reference sequence). The CDR3 sequence is 15 residues long. Trimming left V 10 bases short and J 0 bases short, with 16 bases between. CDR3 in DNA: TGTGCCACCCGAATAACCGTGAGCTCTGGAAACACCATATATTTT. Encoded protein: CATRITVSSGNTIYF.

The chain carries TRBV9 and TRBJ2-7; 9 bases are shared with TRBD1. V lost 0 bases, J lost 1 base, and 8 bases stayed unmatched. Germline assignment: CDR1 SGDLS and CDR2 YYNGEE. CDR3 length: 17 residues. The CDR3: CASSVAGTGPNSYEQYF. The CDR3, as DNA: TGTGCCAGCAGCGTAGCGGGGACAGGGCCCAATTCCTACGAGCAGTACTTC.

This chain joins TRBV6-5 and TRBJ1-2; TRBD1 matches 9 bases. This CDR3 is built from 15 residues. Germline assignment: CDR1 MNHEY and CDR2 SVGAGI. V shed 5 bases, J shed 12 bases, and the junction held 16 bases outside the gene matches. CDR3 protein: CASSTTGTGLLANTF. CDR3 nucleotides: TGTGCCAGCAGTACTACCGGGACAGGGTTATTGGCCAACACCTTC.

The V and J genes are TRBV6-4 and TRBJ2-1; possible D gene TRBD2, 5 bases. The CDR3 has 15 residues. V was clipped by 2 bases and J by 5 bases, with 13 bases between them. The germline V gene encodes CDR1 MRHNA and CDR2 SNTAGT. DNA of the CDR3: TGTGCCAGCAGTGACACCCCTAGCTTAAACAATGAGCAGTTCTTC. Translating it yields CASSDTPSLNNEQFF.

The V gene is TRBV6-5, the J gene TRBJ2-1, with TRBD2 matching 7 bases. The CDR3 covers 13 residues. CDR1 and CDR2 from the germline V gene are MNHEY and SVGAGI. J lost 7 bases, V lost 7 bases, and 7 bases had no gene match. Here the CDR3 reads CASTKPGGNEQFF. CDR3 nucleotides: TGTGCCAGCACCAAACCGGGGGGAAATGAGCAGTTCTTC.

This clone was detected only once. The chain recombines TRBV6-5 with TRBJ2-7; D possibly corresponds to TRBD2 (6 bases). Trimming took 4 bases from V and 7 from J, leaving 8 bases between them. This CDR3 has 11 residues. CDR1 is MNHEY and CDR2 is SVGAGI in the germline V gene. This chain's CDR3 is CASSSEGEQYF. The CDR3 DNA sequence: TGTGCCAGCAGTTCGGAGGGGGAGCAGTACTTC.

In DNA, the CDR3 is TGTGCCAGTAGTCCCCTCGGCGGGACCCTTGGGGAAAAACTGTTTTTT. This encodes CASSPLGGTLGEKLFF. V usage is TRBV19 and J usage is TRBJ1-4; D might be TRBD1 (5 bases). Germline V gene sequence: CDR1 LNHDA, CDR2 SQIVND (reference sequence). The CDR3 is 16 amino acids. V was pared by 5 bases and J by 8 bases, with 21 bases between.

This clone was detected only once. The chain has TRBV10-2 and TRBJ2-3; D unresolved. The CDR3 runs to 12 residues. V dropped 11 bases and J dropped 1 base, with 10 bases sitting between them. CDR1 is WSHSY and CDR2 is SAAADI in the germline V gene. CDR3 loop: CAVNRGTDTQYF. The CDR3, as DNA: TGCGCCGTTAACCGGGGCACAGATACGCAGTATTTT.